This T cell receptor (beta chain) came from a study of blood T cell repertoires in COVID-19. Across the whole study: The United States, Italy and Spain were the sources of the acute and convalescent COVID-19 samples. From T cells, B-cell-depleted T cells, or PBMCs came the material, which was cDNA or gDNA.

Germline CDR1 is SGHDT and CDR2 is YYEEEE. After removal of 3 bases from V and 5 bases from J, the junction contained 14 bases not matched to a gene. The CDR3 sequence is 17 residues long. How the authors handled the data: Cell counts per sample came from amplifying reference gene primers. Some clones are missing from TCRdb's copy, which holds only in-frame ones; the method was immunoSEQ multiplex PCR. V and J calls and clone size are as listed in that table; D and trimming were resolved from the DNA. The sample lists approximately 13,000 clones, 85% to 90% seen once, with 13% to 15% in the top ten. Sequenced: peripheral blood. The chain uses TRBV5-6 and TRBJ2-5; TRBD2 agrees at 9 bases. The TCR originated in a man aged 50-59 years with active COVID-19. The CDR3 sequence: CASSSLSSGRISETQYF. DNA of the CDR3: TGTGCCAGCAGCTCCCTGAGTAGCGGGAGAATCTCGGAGACCCAGTACTTC.